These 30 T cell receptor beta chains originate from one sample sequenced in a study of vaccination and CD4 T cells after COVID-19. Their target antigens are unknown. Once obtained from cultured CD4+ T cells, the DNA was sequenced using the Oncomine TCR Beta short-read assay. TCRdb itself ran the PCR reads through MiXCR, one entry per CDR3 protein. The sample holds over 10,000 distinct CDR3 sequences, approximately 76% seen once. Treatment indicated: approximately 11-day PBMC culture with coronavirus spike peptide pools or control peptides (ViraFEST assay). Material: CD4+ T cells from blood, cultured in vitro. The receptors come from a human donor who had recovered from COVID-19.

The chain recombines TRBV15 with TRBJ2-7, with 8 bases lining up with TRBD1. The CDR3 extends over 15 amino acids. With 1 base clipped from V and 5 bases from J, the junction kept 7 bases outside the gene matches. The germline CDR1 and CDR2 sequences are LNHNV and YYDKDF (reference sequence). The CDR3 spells CATSRGTGLNDEQYF. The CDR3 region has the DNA TGTGCCACCAGCAGAGGGACAGGGTTGAACGACGAGCAGTACTTC.

CDR3 in DNA: TGTGCCAGCAGCTCCCCAGGGGGCGCGTCTACAGATACGCAGTATTTT. Translating it yields CASSSPGGASTDTQYF. The rearrangement links TRBV11-2 to TRBJ2-3; the match to TRBD1 covers 8 bases. The germline V gene encodes CDR1 SGHAT and CDR2 FQNNGV. CDR3 length: 16 amino acids. After removal of 4 bases from V and 3 bases from J, the junction contained 9 bases not matched to a gene. The full variable domain, in which reference TRBV11-2 and TRBJ2-3 provide the parts outside the CDR3, is EAGVAQSPRYKIIEKRQSVAFWCNPISGHATLYWYQQILGQGPKLLIQFQNNGVVDDSQLPKDRFSAERLKGVDSTLKIQPAKLEDSAVYLCASSSPGGASTDTQYFGPGTRLTVL.

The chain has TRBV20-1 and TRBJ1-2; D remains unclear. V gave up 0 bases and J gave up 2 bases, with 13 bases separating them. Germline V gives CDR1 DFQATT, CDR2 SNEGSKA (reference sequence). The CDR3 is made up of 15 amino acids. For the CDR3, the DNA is TGCAGTGCTAGAGATCGTGACTTAACAAACTATGGCTACACCTTC. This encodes CSARDRDLTNYGYTF.

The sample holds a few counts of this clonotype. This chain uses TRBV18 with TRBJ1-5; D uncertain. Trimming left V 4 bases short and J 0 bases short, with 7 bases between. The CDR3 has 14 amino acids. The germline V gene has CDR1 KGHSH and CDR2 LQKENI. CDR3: CASSRDYSNQPQHF. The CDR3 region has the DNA TGTGCCAGCTCACGGGATTATAGCAATCAGCCCCAGCATTTT.

CDR3 nucleotide sequence: TGTGCCAGCACTGGGCCCCCAAAGAACACCGGGGAGCTGTTTTTT. Its translation: CASTGPPKNTGELFF. The J gene is TRBJ2-2, the V gene TRBV11-2; D is undetermined. This CDR3 contains 15 residues. The germline gives CDR1 SGHAT, CDR2 FQNNGV. Trimming left V 7 bases short and J 1 base short, with 13 bases between. Full variable domain (remainder filled in from reference TRBV11-2 and TRBJ2-2): EAGVAQSPRYKIIEKRQSVAFWCNPISGHATLYWYQQILGQGPKLLIQFQNNGVVDDSQLPKDRFSAERLKGVDSTLKIQPAKLEDSAVYLCASTGPPKNTGELFFGEGSRLTVL.

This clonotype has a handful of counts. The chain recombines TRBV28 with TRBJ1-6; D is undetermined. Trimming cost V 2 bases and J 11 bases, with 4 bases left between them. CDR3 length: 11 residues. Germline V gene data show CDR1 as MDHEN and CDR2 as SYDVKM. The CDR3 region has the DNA TGTGCCAGCAGTTTAAAGCCACCCCTCCACTTT. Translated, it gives CASSLKPPLHF.

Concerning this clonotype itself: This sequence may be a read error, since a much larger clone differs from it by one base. The CDR3 DNA reads as TGCAGTGCCACTGGGGCGGCCCCCTCGTTTGGCCACACCTTC. Protein: CSATGAAPSFGHTF. V usage is TRBV20-1 and J usage is TRBJ1-2, with D possibly matching TRBD1 (5 bases). Germline CDR1 is DFQATT and CDR2 is SNEGSKA (reference sequence). The CDR3 is 14 amino acids.

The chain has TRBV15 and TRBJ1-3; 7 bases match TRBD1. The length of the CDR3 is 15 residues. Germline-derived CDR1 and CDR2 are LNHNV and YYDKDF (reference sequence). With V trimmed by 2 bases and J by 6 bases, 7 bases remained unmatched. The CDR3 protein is CATSRYGTELNTIYF. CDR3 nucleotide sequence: TGTGCCACCAGCAGATACGGGACAGAGCTAAACACCATATATTTT.

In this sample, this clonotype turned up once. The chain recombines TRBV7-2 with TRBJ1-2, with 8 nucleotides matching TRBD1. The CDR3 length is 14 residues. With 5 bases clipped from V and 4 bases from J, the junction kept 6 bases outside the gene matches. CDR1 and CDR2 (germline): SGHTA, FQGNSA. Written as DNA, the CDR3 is TGTGCCAGCAGCCACCCGACAGGGGCCTATGGCTACACCTTC. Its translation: CASSHPTGAYGYTF.

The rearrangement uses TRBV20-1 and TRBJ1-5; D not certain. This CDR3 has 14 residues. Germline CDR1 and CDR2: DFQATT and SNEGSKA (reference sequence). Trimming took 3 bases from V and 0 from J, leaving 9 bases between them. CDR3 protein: CSASNLYSNQPQHF. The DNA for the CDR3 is TGCAGTGCTAGTAACCTCTATAGCAATCAGCCCCAGCATTTT.

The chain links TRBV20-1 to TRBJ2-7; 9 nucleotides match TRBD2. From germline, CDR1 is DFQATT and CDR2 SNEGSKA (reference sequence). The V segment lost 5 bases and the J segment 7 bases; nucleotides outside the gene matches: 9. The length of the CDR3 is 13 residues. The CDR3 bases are TGCAGTGCTTGCCTAGCGGGAACGGGTGAGCAGTACTTC. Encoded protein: CSACLAGTGEQYF.

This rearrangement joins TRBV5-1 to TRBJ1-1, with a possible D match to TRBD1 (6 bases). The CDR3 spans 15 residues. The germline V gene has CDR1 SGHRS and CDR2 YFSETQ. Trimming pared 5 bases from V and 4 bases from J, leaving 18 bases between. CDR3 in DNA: TGCGCCAGCAGGGGAGGCGGACAGCTAGTCACTGAAGCTTTCTTT. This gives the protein CASRGGGQLVTEAFF. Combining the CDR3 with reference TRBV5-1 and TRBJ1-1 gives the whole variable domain KAGVTQTPRYLIKTRGQQVTLSCSPISGHRSVSWYQQTPGQGLQFLFEYFSETQRNKGNFPGRFSGRQFSNSRSEMNVSTLELGDSALYLCASRGGGQLVTEAFFGQGTRLTVV.

CDR3 sequence (DNA): TGTGCCAGCAGTTACTCGGTCGACAGGGTGGATCAGCCCCAGCATTTT. Translation gives CASSYSVDRVDQPQHF. This chain uses TRBV6-2 or TRBV6-3 with TRBJ1-5; TRBD1 aligns across 7 bases. The CDR3 runs 16 residues. Germline CDR1 MNHEY, CDR2 SVGEGT. Germline trimming cut 0 bases from V and 5 bases from J; bases unmatched to any gene: 7.

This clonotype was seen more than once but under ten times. Here the CDR3 DNA reads TGCAGTGCTAGAGATGACAGGCAGCTAACCTACGAGCAGTACTTC. Its translation: CSARDDRQLTYEQYF. The V call is TRBV20-1, the J call TRBJ2-7; D perhaps matches TRBD1 (6 bases). From germline, CDR1 is DFQATT and CDR2 SNEGSKA (reference sequence). The ends were cut back, 0 bases at V and 2 bases at J, with 14 bases in the middle. The CDR3 consists of 15 residues.

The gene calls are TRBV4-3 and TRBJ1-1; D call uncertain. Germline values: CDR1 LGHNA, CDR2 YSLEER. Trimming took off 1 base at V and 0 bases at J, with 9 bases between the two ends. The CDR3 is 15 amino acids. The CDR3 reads CASSQGYGMNTEAFF. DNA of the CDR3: TGCGCCAGCAGCCAAGGTTACGGAATGAACACTGAAGCTTTCTTT.

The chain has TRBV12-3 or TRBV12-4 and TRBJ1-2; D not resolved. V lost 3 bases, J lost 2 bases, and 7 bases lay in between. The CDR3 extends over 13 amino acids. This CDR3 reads CASSFGSNYGYTF. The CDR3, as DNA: TGTGCCAGCAGTTTCGGCAGCAACTATGGCTACACCTTC.

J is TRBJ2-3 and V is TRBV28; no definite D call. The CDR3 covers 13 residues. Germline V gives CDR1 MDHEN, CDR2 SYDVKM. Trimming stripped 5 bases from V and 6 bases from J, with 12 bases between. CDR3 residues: CASSTPALDTQYF. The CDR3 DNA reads TGTGCCAGCAGTACCCCGGCTCTCGATACGCAGTATTTT.

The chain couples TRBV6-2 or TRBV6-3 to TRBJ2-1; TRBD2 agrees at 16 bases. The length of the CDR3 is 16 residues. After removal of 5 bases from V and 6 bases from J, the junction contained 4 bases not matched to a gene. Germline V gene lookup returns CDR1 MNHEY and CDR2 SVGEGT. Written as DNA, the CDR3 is TGTGCCAGCAGTCCCGGGACTAGCGGGAGGGGCAATGAGCAGTTCTTC. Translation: CASSPGTSGRGNEQFF.

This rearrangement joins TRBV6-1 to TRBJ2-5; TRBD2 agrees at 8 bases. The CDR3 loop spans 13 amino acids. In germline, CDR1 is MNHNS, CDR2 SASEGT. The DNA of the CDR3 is TGTGCGGTGCGGATAGCGGGGCAAGAGACCCAGTACTTC. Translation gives CAVRIAGQETQYF.

CDR3 sequence: CASSGAPWAGGYTF. The CDR3 DNA reads TGTGCCAGCAGCGGCGCGCCATGGGCGGGGGGCTACACCTTC. The V and J genes are TRBV6-1 and TRBJ1-2; no firm D call. Germline values: CDR1 MNHNS, CDR2 SASEGT. The CDR3 sequence is 14 residues long. Between the trimmed V and J ends, which lost 6 bases and 8 bases, there was a span of 19 bases.

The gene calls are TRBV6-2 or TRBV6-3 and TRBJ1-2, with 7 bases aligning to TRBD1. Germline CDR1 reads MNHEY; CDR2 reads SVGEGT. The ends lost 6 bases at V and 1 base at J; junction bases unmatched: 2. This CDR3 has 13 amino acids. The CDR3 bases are TGTGCCAGCAGCCGACAGGGTAACTATGGCTACACCTTC. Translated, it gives CASSRQGNYGYTF.

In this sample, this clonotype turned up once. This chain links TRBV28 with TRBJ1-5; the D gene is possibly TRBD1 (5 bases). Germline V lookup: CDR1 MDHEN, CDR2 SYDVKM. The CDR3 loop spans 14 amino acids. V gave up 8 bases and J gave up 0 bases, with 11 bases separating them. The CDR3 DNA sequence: TGTGCCAGCTTAAGCAGGGCTAGCAATCAGCCCCAGCATTTT. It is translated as CASLSRASNQPQHF.

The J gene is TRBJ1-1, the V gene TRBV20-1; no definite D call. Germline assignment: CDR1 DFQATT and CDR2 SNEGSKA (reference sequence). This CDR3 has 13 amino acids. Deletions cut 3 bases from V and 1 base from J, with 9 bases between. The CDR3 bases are TGCAGTGCTAGGAAGGGAAAGAACACTGAAGCTTTCTTT. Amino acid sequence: CSARKGKNTEAFF.

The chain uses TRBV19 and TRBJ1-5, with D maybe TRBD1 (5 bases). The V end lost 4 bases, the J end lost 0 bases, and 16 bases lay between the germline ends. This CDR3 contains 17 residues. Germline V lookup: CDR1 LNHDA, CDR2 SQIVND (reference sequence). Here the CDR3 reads CASSTSRTSYSNQPQHF. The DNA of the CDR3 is TGTGCCAGTAGTACCTCCCGGACAAGTTATAGCAATCAGCCCCAGCATTTT.

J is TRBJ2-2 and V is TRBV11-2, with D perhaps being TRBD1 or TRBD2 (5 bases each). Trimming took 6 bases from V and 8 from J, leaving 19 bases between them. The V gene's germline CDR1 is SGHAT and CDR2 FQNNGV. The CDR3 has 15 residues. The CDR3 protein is CASSDPGPTLGELFF. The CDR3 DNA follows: TGTGCCAGCAGTGATCCGGGACCCACCTTGGGGGAGCTGTTTTTT.

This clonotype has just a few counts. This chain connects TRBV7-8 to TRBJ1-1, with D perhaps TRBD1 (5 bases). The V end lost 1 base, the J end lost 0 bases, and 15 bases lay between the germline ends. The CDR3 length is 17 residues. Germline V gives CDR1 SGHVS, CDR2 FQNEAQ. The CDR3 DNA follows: TGTGCCAGCAGCTTAGGGGGGGACCTATACATGAACACTGAAGCTTTCTTT. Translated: CASSLGGDLYMNTEAFF.

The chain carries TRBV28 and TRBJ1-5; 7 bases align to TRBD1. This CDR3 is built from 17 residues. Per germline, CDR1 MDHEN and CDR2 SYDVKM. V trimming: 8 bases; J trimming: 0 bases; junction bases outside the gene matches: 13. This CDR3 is CASRRQQGLYSNQPQHF. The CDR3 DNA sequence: TGTGCCAGCCGTCGACAACAGGGGCTCTATAGCAATCAGCCCCAGCATTTT.

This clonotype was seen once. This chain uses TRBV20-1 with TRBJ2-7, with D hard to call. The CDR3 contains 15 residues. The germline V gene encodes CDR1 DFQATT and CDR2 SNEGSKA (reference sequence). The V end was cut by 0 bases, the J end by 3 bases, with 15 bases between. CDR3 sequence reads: CSARDATTVLYEQYF. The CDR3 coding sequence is TGCAGTGCTAGAGATGCGACAACTGTGCTCTACGAGCAGTACTTC.

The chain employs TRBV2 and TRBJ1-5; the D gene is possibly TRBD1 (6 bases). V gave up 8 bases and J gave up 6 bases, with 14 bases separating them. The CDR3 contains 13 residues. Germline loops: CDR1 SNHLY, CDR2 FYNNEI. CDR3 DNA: TGTGCCAGCGGGGGGCAGGGGATTCAGCCCCAGCATTTT. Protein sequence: CASGGQGIQPQHF.

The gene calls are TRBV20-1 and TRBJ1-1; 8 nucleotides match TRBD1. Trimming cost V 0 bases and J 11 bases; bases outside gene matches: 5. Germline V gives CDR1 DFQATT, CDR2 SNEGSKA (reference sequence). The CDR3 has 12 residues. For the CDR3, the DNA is TGCAGTGCTAGAGACCCAGGGGGCTTCGCTTTCTTT. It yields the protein CSARDPGGFAFF.